This T cell receptor (beta chain) emerged from a study of blood T cell repertoires in COVID-19. Background on the study: Specimens from acute and convalescent COVID-19 originated in the United States, Italy and Spain. The cDNA or gDNA used as material had been derived from T cells, B-cell-depleted T cells, or PBMCs.

Study processing details: Reference gene primer amplification gave nucleated cell count estimates. Profiled with immunoSEQ multiplex PCR; TCRdb holds only in-frame clones, not every one. D and trimming come from the DNA, and the V and J calls and clone size come from that table. The sample holds about 100,000 clones, approximately 86% seen once. CDR1 and CDR2 (germline): MNHEY, SVGEGT. The CDR3 is 13 residues long. The V and J ends lost 4 bases and 3 bases respectively, with 9 bases between them. The sequenced material came from peripheral blood. V usage is TRBV6-2 or TRBV6-3 and J usage is TRBJ1-2; TRBD1 might be the D (5 bases). This receptor was identified in a human donor in a cohort sampled during active COVID-19. The CDR3 nucleotides are TGTGCCAGCAGTTCGGGACTCGACTATGGCTACACCTTC. Translated: CASSSGLDYGYTF.